Presented here are 28 T cell receptor beta chains from one specimen sequenced in a study of T-cell memory formation after mild COVID-19. TCRdb recomputed calls from the 5' RACE reads with MiXCR, one row per CDR3 protein. Of about 210,000 distinct CDR3 sequences detected, around 27% appear once; the ten largest clones hold about an eighth. The specimen was PBMCs or a T cell subset sorted from them (not recorded which). The receptors derive from an adult woman who had mild COVID-19 (a few samples of this study predate the infection). Cell type and time point are not known.

The V call is TRBV20-1, the J call TRBJ1-5; 7 positions match TRBD1. The ends lost 3 bases at V and 5 bases at J; junction bases unmatched: 10. CDR3 length: 15 residues. The germline CDR1 and CDR2 sequences are DFQATT and SNEGSKA (reference sequence). The CDR3 protein is CSASPLDRDDQPQHF. CDR3 nucleotide sequence: TGCAGTGCTAGCCCTCTTGACAGGGACGATCAGCCCCAGCATTTT.

The chain is built from TRBV4-2 and TRBJ2-3, with 9 bases matching TRBD2. With 3 bases clipped from V and 4 bases from J, the junction kept 8 bases outside the gene matches. CDR1 is LGHNA, CDR2 YNFKEQ, per germline. The CDR3 has 16 residues. CDR3 in DNA: TGTGCCAGCAGCCAGATAGCGGGAGCTCGGGCAGATACGCAGTATTTT. Its protein product is CASSQIAGARADTQYF.

This clonotype was seen a handful of times. The chain joins TRBV7-9 to TRBJ2-5; D perhaps matches TRBD2 (5 bases). Germline CDR1 SEHNR, CDR2 FQNEAQ (reference sequence). Trimming removed 2 bases from V and 5 bases from J, with 9 bases in between. The CDR3 consists of 13 residues. The CDR3 DNA is TGTGCCAGCAGCTTATCGGGAATGGAGACCCAGTACTTC. Its protein product is CASSLSGMETQYF. Full variable domain (remainder filled in from reference TRBV7-9 and TRBJ2-5): DTGVSQNPRHKITKRGQNVTFRCDPISEHNRLYWYRQTLGQGPEFLTYFQNEAQLEKSRLLSDRFSAERPKGSFSTLEIQRTEQGDSAMYLCASSLSGMETQYFGPGTRLLVL.

This clonotype was found a few times. The chain recombines TRBV12-3 or TRBV12-4 with TRBJ2-1, with D perhaps matching TRBD2 (7 bases). Trimming shortened V by 6 bases and J by 6 bases, and 12 bases separated the two germline ends. The length of the CDR3 is 13 residues. CDR3 protein: CASRPRGANEQFF. In DNA form, the CDR3 reads TGTGCCAGCAGACCCCGGGGGGCCAATGAGCAGTTCTTC.

This clonotype was recorded once. The chain employs TRBV20-1 and TRBJ2-5; D gene ambiguous. This CDR3 is 11 amino acids long. Germline V gene data show CDR1 as DFQATT and CDR2 as SNEGSKA (reference sequence). V was pared by 6 bases and J by 5 bases, with 10 bases between. As DNA, the CDR3 is TGCAGTGCCGTCAGATATGAGACCCAGTACTTC. This sequence encodes CSAVRYETQYF.

This sequence joins TRBV5-1 and TRBJ2-5; D might be TRBD2 (5 bases). The CDR3 totals 14 residues. Germline lookup yields CDR1 SGHRS and CDR2 YFSETQ. Trimming cost V 5 bases and J 3 bases, with 14 bases left between them. DNA of the CDR3: TGCGCCAGCAGGATCTCATTCGGGGAAGAGACCCAGTACTTC. It yields the protein CASRISFGEETQYF.

This clonotype was seen a handful of times. The V gene is TRBV3-1, the J gene TRBJ2-7; D call uncertain. Germline CDR1 and CDR2: LGHDT and YNNKEL (reference sequence). Trimming stripped 2 bases from V and 3 bases from J, with 5 bases between. The CDR3 is 12 residues long. This chain's CDR3 is CASSQSLYEQYF. The CDR3 coding sequence is TGTGCCAGCAGCCAATCGCTCTACGAGCAGTACTTC.

There are a few counts of this clonotype. The chain recombines TRBV19 with TRBJ1-5; tentative D call: TRBD1 (6 bases). The germline V and J ends were trimmed by 5 bases and 2 bases, with 22 bases remaining between them. CDR3 size: 18 residues. In germline, CDR1 is LNHDA, CDR2 SQIVND (reference sequence). CDR3: CASSLSKGGSHRNQPQHF. CDR3 nucleotides: TGTGCCAGTAGTCTCAGCAAGGGGGGTAGCCATCGCAATCAGCCCCAGCATTTT.

The V gene is TRBV5-8, the J gene TRBJ1-4, with 9 bases fitting TRBD1. This CDR3 region has 15 residues. With 3 bases clipped from V and 3 bases from J, the junction kept 3 bases outside the gene matches. Germline CDR1 reads SGHTS; CDR2 reads YDEGEE. CDR3 nucleotides: TGTGCCAGCAGCTCGAGACAGGGGGCTAATGAAAAACTGTTTTTT. It is translated as CASSSRQGANEKLFF.

This clonotype came up a few times. The chain recombines TRBV12-5 with TRBJ2-1; either TRBD1 or TRBD2 may supply D (5 bases each). The CDR3 consists of 15 residues. Per germline, CDR1 LGHNT and CDR2 FRNRAP. V was clipped by 2 bases and J by 4 bases, with 12 bases between them. The CDR3 nucleotides read TGTGCTAGTGGTTTGCCCGGGGACGTTTACAATGAGCAGTTCTTC. Protein sequence: CASGLPGDVYNEQFF.

The V call is TRBV7-9, the J call TRBJ2-1, with 10 bases that match TRBD2. Trimming removed 10 bases from V and 8 bases from J; junction bases left unmatched: 11. This CDR3 is built from 14 residues. The germline CDR1 and CDR2 sequences are SEHNR and FQNEAQ (reference sequence). Written as DNA, the CDR3 is TGTGCCACCCACCTTAGCGGGAGGCCCCATGAGCAGTTCTTC. Protein sequence: CATHLSGRPHEQFF.

J is TRBJ1-2 and V is TRBV6-5, with 9 bases that match TRBD1. After removal of 0 bases from V and 4 bases from J, the junction contained 12 bases not matched to a gene. The CDR3 runs 18 residues. Germline V gene lookup returns CDR1 MNHEY and CDR2 SVGAGI. The CDR3 bases are TGTGCCAGCAGTTACTCGAAACTCGGGACAGGGAACTTCTATGGCTACACCTTC. As protein: CASSYSKLGTGNFYGYTF.

CDR3 bases: TGTGCCAGCAGCTTAAATGTCGGGACTAGTGAGCAGTTCTTC. Translating gives CASSLNVGTSEQFF. The V call is TRBV7-3, the J call TRBJ2-1, with TRBD2 matching 8 bases. Germline CDR1 SGHTA, CDR2 FQGTGA. With V trimmed by 1 base and J by 9 bases, 5 bases remained unmatched. This CDR3 is built from 14 residues.

Only a few counts were recorded for this clonotype. The gene calls are TRBV29-1 and TRBJ2-1; TRBD2 agrees at 11 bases. CDR3 length: 14 residues. Trimming at V came to 6 bases and at J to 6 bases, leaving 7 bases not matched to a gene. Per germline, CDR1 SQVTM and CDR2 ANQGSEA. CDR3 protein: CSVAGTSGANEQFF. The CDR3 region has the DNA TGCAGCGTCGCCGGGACTAGCGGCGCCAATGAGCAGTTCTTC.

This rearrangement joins TRBV24-1 to TRBJ2-6; D is possibly TRBD1 (5 bases). V was trimmed by 4 bases and J by 4 bases, leaving 7 bases between them. The germline V gene has CDR1 KGHDR and CDR2 SFDVKD. The CDR3 runs 14 residues. The CDR3 reads CATSDRAGANVLTF. The CDR3, as DNA: TGTGCCACCAGTGACAGGGCCGGGGCCAACGTCCTGACTTTC.

This clonotype has just one count. This chain links TRBV5-6 with TRBJ1-2; D ambiguous. Trimming took off 2 bases at V and 3 bases at J, with 5 bases between the two ends. The CDR3 spans 12 residues. Germline V gene data show CDR1 as SGHDT and CDR2 as YYEEEE. DNA of the CDR3: TGTGCCAGCAGCTTCTGGGACTATGGCTACACCTTC. Translation: CASSFWDYGYTF.

The J gene is TRBJ2-7, the V gene TRBV30; 9 bases are a match to TRBD2. This CDR3 has 13 residues. Germline loops: CDR1 GTSNPN, CDR2 SVGIG (reference sequence). The J segment lost 2 bases and the V segment lost 5 bases, leaving 4 bases of the junction unmatched. The CDR3 sequence is CAWRLAAPYEQYF. The CDR3 bases are TGTGCCTGGCGACTAGCGGCCCCCTACGAGCAGTACTTC.

The rearrangement joins TRBV7-2 to TRBJ2-7; a weak D match, TRBD2 (6 bases). The CDR3 spans 13 residues. The V gene's germline CDR1 is SGHTA and CDR2 FQGNSA. Between the trimmed V and J ends, which lost 4 bases and 0 bases, there was a span of 7 bases. CDR3 DNA sequence: TGTGCCAGCAGCTGGGGGGACTCCTACGAGCAGTACTTC. Translation: CASSWGDSYEQYF.

Concerning this clonotype: Its ends do not fully match the called genes, so a read error is possible. The gene calls are TRBV6-5 and TRBJ1-1; D gene uncertain. Germline V gene sequence: CDR1 MNHEY, CDR2 SVGAGI. This CDR3 region has 11 residues. The CDR3 is CASRSSLIFIF. The CDR3 DNA reads TGTGCCAGCAGGTCTAGCTTGATTTTTATCTTT.

In this sample, this clonotype turned up a few times. This CDR3 reads CASRSLGVGETQYF. The CDR3 region has the DNA TGTGCCAGCAGGAGTCTGGGGGTGGGGGAGACCCAGTACTTC. This chain connects TRBV27 to TRBJ2-5, with D perhaps TRBD1 or TRBD2 (5 bases each). The CDR3 is made up of 14 amino acids. V was pared by 6 bases and J by 5 bases, with 16 bases between. Germline loops: CDR1 MNHEY, CDR2 SMNVEV (reference sequence).

The V call is TRBV2, the J call TRBJ2-7; 7 bases are shared with TRBD1. This CDR3 is built from 14 residues. Germline CDR1 reads SNHLY; CDR2 reads FYNNEI. The V and J ends lost 7 bases and 0 bases, in that order; junction bases with no gene match: 6. This CDR3 is CASIRTGYSYEQYF. CDR3 sequence (DNA): TGTGCCAGCATACGGACAGGTTACTCCTACGAGCAGTACTTC.

This clonotype was observed a few times. V and J are TRBV2 and TRBJ2-4; D is uncertain. V was shortened by 6 bases and J by 0 bases, with 9 bases between the two germline ends. CDR3 length equals 14 residues. Germline lookup yields CDR1 SNHLY and CDR2 FYNNEI. The CDR3 here is CASSATIAKNIQYF. CDR3 coding DNA: TGTGCCAGCAGCGCGACAATAGCCAAAAACATTCAGTACTTC.

The chain is built from TRBV21-1 and TRBJ2-7; the table's D gene call, TRBD1, was not cross checked with the DNA. TRBV21-1 is tagged as a pseudogene. CDR3 length: 13 residues. The CDR3 loop reads CARGTGWVYEQYF. The CDR3 DNA reads as TGTGCCAGAGGGACAGGGTGGGTCTACGAGCAGTACTTC.

This chain joins TRBV12-3 or TRBV12-4 and TRBJ1-1; possibly TRBD1 for D (6 bases). The V end was cut by 1 base, the J end by 6 bases, with 12 bases between. This CDR3 contains 14 residues. This CDR3 reads CASSLGGTTSEAFF. The CDR3 nucleotides read TGTGCCAGCAGTTTAGGGGGGACAACTTCTGAAGCTTTCTTT.

This chain's CDR3 is CASTQSGLAAFTYEQYF. In nucleotides, the CDR3 is TGCGCCAGCACCCAGTCCGGCCTAGCGGCCTTTACCTACGAGCAGTACTTC. The V and J genes are TRBV10-2 and TRBJ2-7; 7 bases line up with TRBD2. CDR3 length: 17 residues. Germline V gives CDR1 WSHSY, CDR2 SAAADI. V trimming: 7 bases; J trimming: 2 bases; junction bases outside the gene matches: 17.

This clonotype was counted a few times. The chain has TRBV29-1 and TRBJ1-1, with a possible D match to TRBD1 (5 bases). Trimming stripped 6 bases from V and 6 bases from J, with 14 bases between. From germline, CDR1 is SQVTM and CDR2 ANQGSEA. The CDR3 spans 12 residues. The CDR3 region has the DNA TGCAGCGTGGGGAGGGGATGGGCTGAAGCTTTCTTT. Amino acids: CSVGRGWAEAFF.

This rearrangement joins TRBV4-3 to TRBJ2-1, with TRBD2 matching over 9 bases. CDR1 and CDR2 (germline): LGHNA, YSLEER. J lost 9 bases, V lost 0 bases, and 6 bases had no gene match. The CDR3 contains 15 residues. CDR3 sequence (DNA): TGCGCCAGCAGCCAAGATCCGGCTAGCGGGATTGAGCAGTTCTTC. This encodes CASSQDPASGIEQFF.

V usage is TRBV4-2 and J usage is TRBJ2-3; TRBD2 matches at 16 bases. There are 18 residues in the CDR3. Losses at the gene ends were 3 bases for V and 0 bases for J; bases not matched to a gene: 3. Germline V gives CDR1 LGHNA, CDR2 YNFKEQ. CDR3 sequence (DNA): TGTGCCAGCAGCCAGGGACTAGCGGGAGGGCCAAGCACAGATACGCAGTATTTT. Protein product: CASSQGLAGGPSTDTQYF.